Listed here are 3 T cell receptor beta chains from one sample, sequenced in a study of cytomegalovirus exposure and HLA in healthy donors. TCRdb keeps only in-frame clones here, not all; method: immunoSEQ multiplex PCR. The sample has about 260,000 clones, about nine tenths seen once; the top ten hold under 4%. The specimen was PBMCs. The receptor source for this set is a woman aged 25 to 45 in good health and CMV-seronegative.

The chain links TRBV2 to TRBJ2-1; D assignment may be TRBD1 or TRBD2 (5 bases each). From germline, CDR1 is SNHLY and CDR2 FYNNEI. Trimming stripped 9 bases from V and 6 bases from J, with 27 bases between. The CDR3 runs to 17 residues. The CDR3 here is CASRVSWLEGLSNEQFF. As DNA, the CDR3 is TGTGCCAGTCGTGTCTCCTGGCTTGAGGGGCTTTCCAATGAGCAGTTCTTC.

The chain uses TRBV20-1 and TRBJ2-7; unclear D gene. Germline loops: CDR1 DFQATT, CDR2 SNEGSKA (reference sequence). The ends were cut back, 6 bases at V and 7 bases at J, with 13 bases in the middle. This CDR3 region has 11 residues. The CDR3 bases are TGCAGTGCCCAATCTAGATTGGAGCAGTACTTC. Translating gives CSAQSRLEQYF.

The gene calls are TRBV27 and TRBJ2-1, with 9 bases that match TRBD2. J was trimmed by 9 bases and V by 3 bases; bases with no gene match: 18. CDR3 length: 18 residues. Germline CDR1 and CDR2: MNHEY and SMNVEV (reference sequence). The CDR3 loop is CASSLLSVGGRAGLEQFF. The DNA of the CDR3 is TGTGCCAGCAGTTTGCTCTCGGTGGGCGGGAGGGCCGGTCTTGAGCAGTTCTTC.